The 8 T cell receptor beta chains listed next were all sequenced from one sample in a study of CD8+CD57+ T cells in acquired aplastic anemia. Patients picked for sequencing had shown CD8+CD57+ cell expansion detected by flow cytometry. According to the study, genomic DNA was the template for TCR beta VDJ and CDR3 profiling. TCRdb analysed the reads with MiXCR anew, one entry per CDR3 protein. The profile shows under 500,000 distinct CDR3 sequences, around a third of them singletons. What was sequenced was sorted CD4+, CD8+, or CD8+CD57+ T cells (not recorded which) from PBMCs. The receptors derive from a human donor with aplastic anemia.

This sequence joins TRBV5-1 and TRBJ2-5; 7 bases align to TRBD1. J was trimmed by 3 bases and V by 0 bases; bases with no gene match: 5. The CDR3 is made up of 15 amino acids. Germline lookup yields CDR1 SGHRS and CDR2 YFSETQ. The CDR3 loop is CASSLGPGQEETQYF. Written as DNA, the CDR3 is TGCGCCAGCAGCTTGGGGCCTGGACAGGAAGAGACCCAGTACTTC.

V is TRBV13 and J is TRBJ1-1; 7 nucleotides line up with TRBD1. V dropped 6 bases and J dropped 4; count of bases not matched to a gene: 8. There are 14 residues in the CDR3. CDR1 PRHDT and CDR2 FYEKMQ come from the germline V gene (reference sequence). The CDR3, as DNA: TGTGCCAGCAGTTTCCTCGCAGGGGGCACTGAAGCTTTCTTT. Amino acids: CASSFLAGGTEAFF.

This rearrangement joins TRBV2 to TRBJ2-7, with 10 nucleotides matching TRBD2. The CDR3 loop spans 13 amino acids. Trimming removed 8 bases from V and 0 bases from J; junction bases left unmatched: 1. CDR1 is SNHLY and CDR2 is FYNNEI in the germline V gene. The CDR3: CASGLAASYEQYV. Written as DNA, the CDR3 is TGTGCCAGCGGACTAGCGGCCTCCTACGAGCAGTACGTC.

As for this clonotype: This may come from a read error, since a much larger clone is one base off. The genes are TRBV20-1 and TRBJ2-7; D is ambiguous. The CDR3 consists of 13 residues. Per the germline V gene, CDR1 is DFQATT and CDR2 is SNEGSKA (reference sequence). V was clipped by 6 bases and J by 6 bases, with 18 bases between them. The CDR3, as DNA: TGCAGTGCGCGATGGGTAGGGATGGGCGAGCAGTACTTC. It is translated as CSARWVGMGEQYF.

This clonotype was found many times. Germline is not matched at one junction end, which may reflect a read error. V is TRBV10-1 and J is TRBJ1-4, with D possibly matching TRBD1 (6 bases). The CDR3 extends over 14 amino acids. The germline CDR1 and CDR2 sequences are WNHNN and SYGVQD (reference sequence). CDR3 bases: TGCACCAGCAGGTGGGGGCGTGACTCGGAAAAACTGTTTTTT. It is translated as CTSRWGRDSEKLFF.

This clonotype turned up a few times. This CDR3 is CASIDWTGGNEQFF. CDR3 bases: TGTGCCAGTATAGATTGGACAGGGGGCAATGAGCAGTTCTTC. The genes are TRBV19 and TRBJ2-1; TRBD1 aligns across 10 bases. This CDR3 is built from 14 residues. Germline CDR1 is LNHDA and CDR2 is SQIVND (reference sequence). The ends lost 7 bases at V and 6 bases at J; junction bases unmatched: 6.

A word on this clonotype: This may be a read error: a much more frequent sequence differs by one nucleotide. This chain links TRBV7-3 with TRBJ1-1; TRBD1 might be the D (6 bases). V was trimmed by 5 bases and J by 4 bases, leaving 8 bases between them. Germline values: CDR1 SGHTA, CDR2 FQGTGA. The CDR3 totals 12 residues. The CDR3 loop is CASSQGPTEAFF. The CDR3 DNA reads TGTGCCAGCAGCCAGGGGCCCACTGAAGCTTTCTTT.

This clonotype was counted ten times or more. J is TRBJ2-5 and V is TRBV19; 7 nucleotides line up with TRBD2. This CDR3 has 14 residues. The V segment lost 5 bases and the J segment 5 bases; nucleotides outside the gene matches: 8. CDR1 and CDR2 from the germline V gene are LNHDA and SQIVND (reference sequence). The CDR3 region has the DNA TGTGCCAGTAGTTTACCGGGAGGCCAGGAGACCCAGTACTTC. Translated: CASSLPGGQETQYF.